These 32 T cell receptor beta chains originate from one sample sequenced in a study of CD4+ T cells in melanoma. The repertoire was sequenced with immunoSEQ multiplex PCR; TCRdb's copy has only in-frame clones and lacks some. The data contain 9,900 or so clones, 65% of them singletons. The sequenced sample was cells from a culture (not recorded whether cultured in vitro). Every receptor here comes from a human donor with melanoma.

V and J are TRBV6-6 and TRBJ1-1; D unresolved. V was clipped by 6 bases and J by 3 bases, with 11 bases between them. The CDR3 totals 13 residues. Germline V gene sequence: CDR1 MNHNY, CDR2 SVGAGI (reference sequence). The CDR3 here is CASSQDAYTEAFF. In DNA, the CDR3 is TGTGCCAGCAGCCAAGACGCATACACTGAAGCTTTCTTT.

The CDR3 DNA reads TGTGCCAGTAGTCGGCCGGGGACACCAGCTGGAGAAAAACTGTTTTTT. It translates to CASSRPGTPAGEKLFF. V is TRBV19 and J is TRBJ1-4, with D possibly being TRBD1 (6 bases). Germline lookup yields CDR1 LNHDA and CDR2 SQIVND (reference sequence). Deletions cut 5 bases from V and 8 bases from J, with 21 bases between. The CDR3 is 16 residues long. Variable domain in full (rest from reference TRBV19 and TRBJ1-4): DGGITQSPKYLFRKEGQNVTLSCEQNLNHDAMYWYRQDPGQGLRLIYYSQIVNDFQKGDIAEGYSVSREKKESFPLTVTSAQKNPTAFYLCASSRPGTPAGEKLFFGSGTQLSVL.

V is TRBV5-1 and J is TRBJ2-7; D could derive from TRBD1 or TRBD2 (6 bases each). This CDR3 region has 17 residues. Germline V gene lookup returns CDR1 SGHRS and CDR2 YFSETQ. Between the trimmed V and J ends, which lost 0 bases and 7 bases, there was a span of 23 bases. In nucleotides, the CDR3 is TGCGCCAGCAGCTTGGCACTTCCCCCGTCACAGGGAGGTGAGCAGTACTTC. This encodes CASSLALPPSQGGEQYF.

This chain joins TRBV5-1 and TRBJ2-3; no firm D call. CDR1 SGHRS and CDR2 YFSETQ come from the germline V gene. The ends were cut back, 2 bases at V and 1 base at J, with 11 bases in the middle. This CDR3 has 15 amino acids. The CDR3 nucleotides are TGCGCCAGCAGCTTTACCTCAGCTCGCACAGATACGCAGTATTTT. Encoded protein: CASSFTSARTDTQYF.

The chain is built from TRBV19 and TRBJ2-7; 7 positions match TRBD1. J was trimmed by 3 bases and V by 5 bases; bases with no gene match: 13. Germline V gene data show CDR1 as LNHDA and CDR2 as SQIVND (reference sequence). The CDR3 runs to 16 residues. This CDR3 reads CASSPRQGLGNYEQYF. The DNA for the CDR3 is TGTGCCAGTAGTCCTAGACAGGGCCTAGGGAACTACGAGCAGTACTTC.

This clone was counted a single time. This chain links TRBV7-6 with TRBJ2-1, with 8 bases lining up with TRBD2. The trim removed 1 base at V and 6 bases at J, leaving 5 bases unmatched. Per germline, CDR1 SGHVS and CDR2 FNYEAQ. The CDR3 contains 15 residues. CDR3 residues: CASSLGGGQGNEQFF. Here the CDR3 DNA reads TGTGCCAGCAGCTTAGGCGGGGGGCAGGGCAATGAGCAGTTCTTC.

The chain is built from TRBV12-5 and TRBJ2-7; TRBD1 or TRBD2 may be the D gene (7 bases each). Germline V gene sequence: CDR1 LGHNT, CDR2 FRNRAP. V lost 2 bases, J lost 6 bases, and 38 bases lay in between. The CDR3 runs 22 residues. The CDR3 coding sequence is TGTGCTAGTGGTTTGTTTCTCGTGGTTAATATGGGAGGGGGCCCCATCCGGGGCGAGCAGTACTTC. It codes for CASGLFLVVNMGGGPIRGEQYF.

The genes are TRBV19 and TRBJ2-3; 8 bases are shared with TRBD2. CDR3 length equals 15 residues. With 5 bases clipped from V and 0 bases from J, the junction kept 4 bases outside the gene matches. The germline V gene encodes CDR1 LNHDA and CDR2 SQIVND (reference sequence). The CDR3 loop is CASSPLAASTDTQYF. DNA of the CDR3: TGTGCCAGTAGTCCACTAGCGGCTAGCACAGATACGCAGTATTTT.

The sample holds a few counts of this clone. V is TRBV7-2 and J is TRBJ2-3; D is unresolved. Trimming took off 3 bases at V and 0 bases at J, with 10 bases between the two ends. The CDR3 contains 15 residues. Germline CDR1 and CDR2: SGHTA and FQGNSA. CDR3 nucleotides: TGTGCCAGCAGCTTGTCGCGGTCTAGCACAGATACGCAGTATTTT. Its protein is CASSLSRSSTDTQYF.

This chain connects TRBV7-9 to TRBJ1-3; D might be TRBD1 (6 bases). The CDR3 length is 15 residues. Between the trimmed V and J ends, which lost 5 bases and 2 bases, there was a span of 13 bases. CDR1 SEHNR and CDR2 FQNEAQ come from the germline V gene (reference sequence). CDR3 nucleotides: TGTGCCAGCAGCGCCTCTACAGGGACTGGAAACACCATATATTTT. As protein: CASSASTGTGNTIYF. Together with reference TRBV7-9 and TRBJ1-3, the CDR3 gives the full variable domain: DTGVSQNPRHKITKRGQNVTFRCDPISEHNRLYWYRQTLGQGPEFLTYFQNEAQLEKSRLLSDRFSAERPKGSFSTLEIQRTEQGDSAMYLCASSASTGTGNTIYFGEGSWLTVV.

This clone was detected only a few times. The chain employs TRBV18 and TRBJ1-5; 8 bases align to TRBD1. J gave up 7 bases and V 3 bases, and 5 bases lay outside the gene matches. This CDR3 region has 14 residues. Germline V gene lookup returns CDR1 KGHSH and CDR2 LQKENI. For the CDR3, the DNA is TGTGCCAGCTCACCCGGACAGGGTGGGCAGCCCCAGCATTTT. It yields the protein CASSPGQGGQPQHF.

The J gene is TRBJ2-7, the V gene TRBV11-3; a weak D match, TRBD1 (6 bases). Trimming took 5 bases from V and 3 from J, leaving 11 bases between them. The V gene's germline CDR1 is SGHNT and CDR2 YENEEA. The CDR3 spans 13 residues. This CDR3 reads CASSLRTDYEQYF. CDR3 nucleotides: TGTGCCAGCAGCCTCCGGACAGACTACGAGCAGTACTTC.

The CDR3 region is CASSLKGSTEAFF. DNA of the CDR3: TGTGCCAGCAGCTTGAAGGGGAGCACTGAAGCTTTCTTT. The chain links TRBV5-4 to TRBJ1-1; the D gene is possibly TRBD1 (5 bases). The CDR3 has 13 amino acids. Germline V gene sequence: CDR1 SGHNT, CDR2 YYREEE (reference sequence). V was clipped by 1 base and J by 4 bases, with 8 bases between them.

This rearrangement joins TRBV12-5 to TRBJ1-2; D unresolved. Trimming took off 0 bases at V and 1 base at J, with 18 bases between the two ends. This CDR3 has 18 residues. Germline assignment: CDR1 LGHNT and CDR2 FRNRAP. The CDR3 bases are TGTGCTAGTGGTTTGGTATCCCCCAGCCACCGACATAACTATGGCTACACCTTC. It is translated as CASGLVSPSHRHNYGYTF.

The chain recombines TRBV10-1 with TRBJ2-3; D is possibly TRBD1 (5 bases). CDR3 length equals 15 residues. Looked up from germline, CDR1 is WNHNN and CDR2 is SYGVQD (reference sequence). V lost 4 bases, J lost 0 bases, and 11 bases lay in between. The CDR3 protein is CASSGGDRSTDTQYF. CDR3 nucleotides: TGCGCCAGCAGTGGGGGCGACAGAAGCACAGATACGCAGTATTTT.

The rearrangement joins TRBV15 to TRBJ1-5; no reliable D call. There are 16 residues in the CDR3. From germline, CDR1 is LNHNV and CDR2 YYDKDF (reference sequence). V lost 2 bases, J lost 4 bases, and 15 bases lay in between. CDR3 region: CATSRSSDGRNQPQHF. CDR3 in DNA: TGTGCCACCAGCAGATCCTCCGACGGAAGAAATCAGCCCCAGCATTTT.

The CDR3 DNA is TGTGCCTGGAGTGTACCGTTCTCCTATAATTCACCCCTCCACTTT. Its translation: CAWSVPFSYNSPLHF. The chain recombines TRBV30 with TRBJ1-6, with D uncertain. In germline, CDR1 is GTSNPN, CDR2 SVGIG (reference sequence). The CDR3 length is 15 residues. Trimming pared 0 bases from V and 0 bases from J, leaving 6 bases between.

The chain links TRBV30 to TRBJ1-1; D is ambiguous. The CDR3 has 14 residues. V was trimmed by 2 bases and J by 2 bases, leaving 12 bases between them. Germline V gene sequence: CDR1 GTSNPN, CDR2 SVGIG (reference sequence). CDR3 loop: CAWSSERINTEAFF. In DNA form, the CDR3 reads TGTGCCTGGAGTTCGGAGAGGATTAACACTGAAGCTTTCTTT.

The chain uses TRBV7-2 and TRBJ2-1; 11 bases match TRBD2. V trimming: 8 bases; J trimming: 16 bases; junction bases outside the gene matches: 16. CDR1 is SGHTA and CDR2 is FQGNSA in the germline V gene. The CDR3 has 14 amino acids. The CDR3 spells CASSTGVAGGPAFF. In DNA form, the CDR3 reads TGTGCCAGCTCTACGGGGGTAGCGGGGGGGCCGGCCTTCTTC.

Within the sample, this clone is large. V and J are TRBV7-8 and TRBJ1-5, with no clear D. The CDR3 is made up of 12 amino acids. Germline V gene lookup returns CDR1 SGHVS and CDR2 FQNEAQ. Trimming cost V 0 bases and J 7 bases, with 4 bases left between them. CDR3 coding DNA: TGTGCCAGCAGCTTAGCAGGACAGCCCCAGCATTTT. Its translation: CASSLAGQPQHF.

This rearrangement joins TRBV6-1 to TRBJ2-7, with 7 bases lining up with TRBD1. After removal of 5 bases from V and 4 bases from J, the junction contained 8 bases not matched to a gene. This CDR3 has 14 amino acids. Germline assignment: CDR1 MNHNS and CDR2 SASEGT. CDR3 protein: CASSIQGLGYEQYF. CDR3 DNA sequence: TGTGCCAGCAGTATACAGGGGTTGGGGTACGAGCAGTACTTC.

This sequence joins TRBV7-2 and TRBJ1-2, with TRBD1 matching over 8 bases. The V segment lost 5 bases and the J segment 0 bases; nucleotides outside the gene matches: 5. CDR3 length: 15 residues. Germline-derived CDR1 and CDR2 are SGHTA and FQGNSA. The CDR3 here is CASSRDRGANYGYTF. The DNA for the CDR3 is TGTGCCAGCAGCCGCGACAGGGGAGCTAACTATGGCTACACCTTC. Based on the CDR3 plus reference TRBV7-2 and TRBJ1-2, the full variable domain is GAGVSQSPSNKVTEKGKDVELRCDPISGHTALYWYRQSLGQGLEFLIYFQGNSAPDKSGLPSDRFSAERTGGSVSTLTIQRTQQEDSAVYLCASSRDRGANYGYTFGSGTRLTVV.

This sequence joins TRBV7-7 and TRBJ1-1, with no clear D. The CDR3 consists of 15 residues. Trimming took off 11 bases at V and 1 base at J, with 20 bases between the two ends. The germline gives CDR1 SSHAT, CDR2 FNYEAQ (reference sequence). The CDR3 DNA reads as TGTGCCCGGGAGATTGAAGGGATCGCGAACACTGAAGCTTTCTTT. Its translation is CAREIEGIANTEAFF.

The rearrangement links TRBV5-1 to TRBJ2-2; unclear D gene. Germline lookup yields CDR1 SGHRS and CDR2 YFSETQ. V was trimmed by 3 bases and J by 0 bases, leaving 9 bases between them. The CDR3 has 15 residues. The CDR3 DNA follows: TGCGCCAGCAGCTCCACTCGAACGAACACCGGGGAGCTGTTTTTT. Protein product: CASSSTRTNTGELFF.

DNA of the CDR3: TGTGCCAGCAGCGTAGACGGGGGGCCTCAGCCCCAGCATTTT. Residues: CASSVDGGPQPQHF. The chain combines TRBV9 with TRBJ1-5; D possibly corresponds to TRBD1 (6 bases). The CDR3 consists of 14 residues. V dropped 0 bases and J dropped 6 bases, with 10 bases sitting between them. Germline CDR1 is SGDLS and CDR2 is YYNGEE.

The rearrangement joins TRBV27 to TRBJ2-3; 8 bases are a match to TRBD1. The germline V gene has CDR1 MNHEY and CDR2 SMNVEV (reference sequence). Unmatched junction bases numbered 9, after V lost 11 bases and J lost 2 bases. CDR3 length equals 14 residues. The CDR3 nucleotides are TGTGCCGGCTCAGGGGGCGAGGTCACAGATACGCAGTATTTT. Translating gives CAGSGGEVTDTQYF.

This clone was seen only a few times. The chain has TRBV11-2 and TRBJ2-7, with 7 positions matching TRBD2. The CDR3 length is 16 residues. The germline V gene has CDR1 SGHAT and CDR2 FQNNGV. V shed 3 bases, J shed 2 bases, and the junction held 10 bases outside the gene matches. The CDR3 nucleotides read TGTGCCAGCAGCTTTGAAAGAACTAGCGAAGCCTACGAGCAGTACTTC. This codes for CASSFERTSEAYEQYF.

The chain joins TRBV15 to TRBJ2-5; possible D gene TRBD2, 6 bases. V was trimmed by 0 bases and J by 2 bases, leaving 7 bases between them. Per germline, CDR1 LNHNV and CDR2 YYDKDF (reference sequence). This CDR3 contains 14 residues. The CDR3 is CATSRDAGQETQYF. CDR3 coding DNA: TGTGCCACCAGCAGAGATGCGGGGCAAGAGACCCAGTACTTC.

This clone was seen only once. V is TRBV7-9 and J is TRBJ1-2; D not resolved. Germline V lookup: CDR1 SEHNR, CDR2 FQNEAQ (reference sequence). The germline V and J ends were trimmed by 3 bases and 6 bases, with 11 bases remaining between them. This CDR3 contains 13 residues. The CDR3 is CASSFGLSDGYTF. DNA of the CDR3: TGTGCCAGCAGCTTTGGCCTATCGGATGGCTACACCTTC.

This chain uses TRBV21-1 with TRBJ2-5; the DNA was not used to check the table's D call, TRBD2. TRBV21-1 corresponds to a pseudogene. There are 16 residues in the CDR3. The DNA for the CDR3 is TGTGCCAGCAGCAAGGGACTAGCGGAGACGCAAGAGACCCAGTACTTC. Protein sequence: CASSKGLAETQETQYF.

V usage is TRBV6-6 and J usage is TRBJ1-2; D gene uncertain. CDR1 is MNHNY, CDR2 SVGAGI, per germline (reference sequence). V lost 6 bases, J lost 1 base, and 12 bases lay in between. The CDR3 is made up of 14 amino acids. The CDR3 region is CASRAPGDNYGYTF. The CDR3 coding sequence is TGTGCCAGCAGGGCGCCTGGGGATAACTATGGCTACACCTTC.

The chain joins TRBV19 to TRBJ2-3, with 7 bases that match TRBD1. CDR1 and CDR2 (germline): LNHDA, SQIVND (reference sequence). V was pared by 10 bases and J by 0 bases, with 10 bases of the junction left unmatched. CDR3 length: 15 amino acids. The CDR3: CATQHRGLSTDTQYF. CDR3 DNA sequence: TGTGCCACCCAACACAGGGGCCTTAGCACAGATACGCAGTATTTT.